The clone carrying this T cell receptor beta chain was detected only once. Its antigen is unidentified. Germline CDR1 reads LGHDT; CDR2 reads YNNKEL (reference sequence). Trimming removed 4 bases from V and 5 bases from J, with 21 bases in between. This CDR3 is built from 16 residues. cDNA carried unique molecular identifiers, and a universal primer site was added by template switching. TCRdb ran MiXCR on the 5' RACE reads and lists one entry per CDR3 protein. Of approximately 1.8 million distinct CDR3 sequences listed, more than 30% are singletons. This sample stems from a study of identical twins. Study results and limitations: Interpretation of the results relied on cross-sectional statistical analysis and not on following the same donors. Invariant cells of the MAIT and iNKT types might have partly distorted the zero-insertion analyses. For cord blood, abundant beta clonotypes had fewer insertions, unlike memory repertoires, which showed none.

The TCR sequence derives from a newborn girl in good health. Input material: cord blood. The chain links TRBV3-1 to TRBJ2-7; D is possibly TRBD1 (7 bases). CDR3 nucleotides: TGTGCCAGCAGCCCCTCAGGCAGGGGGGCGCCTCACGAGCAGTACTTC. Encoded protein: CASSPSGRGAPHEQYF.